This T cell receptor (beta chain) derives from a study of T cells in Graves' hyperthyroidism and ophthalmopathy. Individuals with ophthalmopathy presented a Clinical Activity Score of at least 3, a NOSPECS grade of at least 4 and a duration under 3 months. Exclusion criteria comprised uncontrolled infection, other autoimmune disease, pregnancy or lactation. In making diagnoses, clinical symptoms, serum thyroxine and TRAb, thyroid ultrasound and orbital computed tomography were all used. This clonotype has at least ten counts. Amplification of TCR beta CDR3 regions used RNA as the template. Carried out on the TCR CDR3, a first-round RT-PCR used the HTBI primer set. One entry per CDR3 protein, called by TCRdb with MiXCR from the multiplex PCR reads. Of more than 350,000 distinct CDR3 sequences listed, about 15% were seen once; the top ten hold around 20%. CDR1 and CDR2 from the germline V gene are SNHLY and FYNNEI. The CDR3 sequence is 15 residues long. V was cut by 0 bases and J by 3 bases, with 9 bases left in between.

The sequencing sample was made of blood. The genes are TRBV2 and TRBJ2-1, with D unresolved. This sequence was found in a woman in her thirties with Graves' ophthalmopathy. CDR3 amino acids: CASSEARLSYNEQFF. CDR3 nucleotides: TGTGCCAGCAGTGAAGCGAGGCTCAGCTACAATGAGCAGTTCTTC.